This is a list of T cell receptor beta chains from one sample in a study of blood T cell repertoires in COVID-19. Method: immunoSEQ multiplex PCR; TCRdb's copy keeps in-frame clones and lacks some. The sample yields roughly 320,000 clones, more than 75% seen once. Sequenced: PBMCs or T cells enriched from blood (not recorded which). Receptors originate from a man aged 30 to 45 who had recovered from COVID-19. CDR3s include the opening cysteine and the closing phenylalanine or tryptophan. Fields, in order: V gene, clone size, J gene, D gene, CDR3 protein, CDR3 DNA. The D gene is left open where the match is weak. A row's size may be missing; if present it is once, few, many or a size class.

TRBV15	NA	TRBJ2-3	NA	CATSSPTGPTDTQYF	TGTGCCACCAGCAGTCCTACAGGTCCCACAGATACGCAGTATTTT
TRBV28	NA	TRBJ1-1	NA	CASRVGGVHTEAFF	TGTGCCAGCAGGGTAGGAGGGGTGCACACTGAAGCTTTCTTT
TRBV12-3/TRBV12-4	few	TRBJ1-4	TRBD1	CASSFTGAEKLFF	TGTGCCAGCAGTTTTACAGGGGCAGAAAAACTGTTTTTT
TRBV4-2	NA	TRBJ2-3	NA	CASSQDSTATSTDTQYF	TGTGCCAGCAGCCAAGATTCTACGGCGACTAGCACAGATACGCAGTATTTT
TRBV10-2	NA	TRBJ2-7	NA	CASRTETYEQYF	TGCGCCAGCAGAACAGAAACCTACGAGCAGTACTTC
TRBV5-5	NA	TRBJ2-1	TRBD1	CASSLGTGGMNEQFF	TGTGCCAGCAGCTTGGGGACAGGGGGCATGAATGAGCAGTTCTTC
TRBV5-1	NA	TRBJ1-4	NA	CASSYGQHNEKLFF	TGCGCCAGCAGCTACGGACAGCATAATGAAAAACTGTTTTTT
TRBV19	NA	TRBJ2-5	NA	CASSIIGRGQETQYF	TGTGCCAGTAGTATAATCGGAAGGGGACAAGAGACCCAGTACTTC
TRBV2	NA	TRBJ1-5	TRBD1	CASAQGGGNQPQHF	TGTGCCAGTGCCCAGGGGGGTGGCAATCAGCCCCAGCATTTT
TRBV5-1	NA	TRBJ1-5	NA	CASSPWTGSNQPQHF	TGCGCCAGCAGCCCGTGGACTGGAAGCAATCAGCCCCAGCATTTT
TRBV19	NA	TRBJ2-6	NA	CASSIERETNVLTF	TGTGCCAGTAGTATCGAAAGGGAGACCAACGTCCTGACTTTC
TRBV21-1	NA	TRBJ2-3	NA	CASIRPGQGPPDTQYF	TGTGCCAGCATCCGACCGGGACAGGGGCCCCCAGATACGCAGTATTTT
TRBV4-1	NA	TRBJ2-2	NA	CASSPPAGPRPQNTGELFF	TGCGCCAGCAGCCCCCCCGCGGGCCCACGGCCACAGAACACCGGGGAGCTGTTTTTT
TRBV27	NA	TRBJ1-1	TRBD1	CASSLWTGTDTEAFF	TGTGCCAGCAGTTTATGGACAGGGACGGACACTGAAGCTTTCTTT
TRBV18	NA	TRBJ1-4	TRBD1	CASSPGGQGAEKLFF	TGTGCCAGCTCACCCGGGGGACAGGGGGCTGAAAAACTGTTTTTT
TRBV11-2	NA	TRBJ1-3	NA	CASVWGTGNTIYF	TGTGCCAGCGTTTGGGGCACTGGAAACACCATATATTTT
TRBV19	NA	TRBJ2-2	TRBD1	CASSHDRAAGELFF	TGTGCCAGTAGTCATGACAGGGCGGCCGGGGAGCTGTTTTTT
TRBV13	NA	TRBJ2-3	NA	CASSSRTGITDTQYF	TGTGCCAGCAGCTCAAGGACTGGTATCACAGATACGCAGTATTTT
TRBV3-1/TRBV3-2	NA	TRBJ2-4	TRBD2	CASSRTDGGRAPNIQYF	TGTGCCAGCAGCCGCACTGATGGCGGGAGGGCCCCAAACATTCAGTACTTC
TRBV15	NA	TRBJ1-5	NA	CATSSRHSFNQPQHF	TGTGCCACCAGCAGCCGACACAGCTTCAATCAGCCCCAGCATTTT
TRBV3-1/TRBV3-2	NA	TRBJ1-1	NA	CASSPRGGSTEAFF	TGTGCCAGCAGCCCCCGGGGAGGATCCACTGAAGCTTTCTTT
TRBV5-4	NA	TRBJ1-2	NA	CASSLVGGFYGYTF	TGTGCCAGCAGCTTGGTCGGGGGATTTTATGGCTACACCTTC
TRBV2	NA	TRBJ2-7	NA	CASTTLRSYEQYF	TGTGCCAGTACGACACTGAGATCCTACGAGCAGTACTTC
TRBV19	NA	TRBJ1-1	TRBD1	CASSRTGRANTEAFF	TGTGCCAGTAGCCGGACAGGGCGGGCGAACACTGAAGCTTTCTTT
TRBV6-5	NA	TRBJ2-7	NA	CASSSATAGSYEQYF	TGTGCCAGCAGTTCCGCGACCGCGGGATCCTACGAGCAGTACTTC
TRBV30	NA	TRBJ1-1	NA	CAWSIDLRGTEAFF	TGTGCCTGGAGTATCGACCTTCGAGGGACTGAAGCTTTCTTT
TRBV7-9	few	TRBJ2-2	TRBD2	CASSLADSGKSGELFF	TGTGCCAGCAGCTTAGCGGATAGCGGGAAGTCCGGGGAGCTGTTTTTT
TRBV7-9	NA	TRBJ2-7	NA	CASSSSGWGSSEQYF	TGTGCCAGCAGCTCGTCGGGCTGGGGCTCATCCGAGCAGTACTTC
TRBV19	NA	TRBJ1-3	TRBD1	CASSTGQGHTIYF	TGTGCCAGTAGTACCGGACAGGGGCACACCATATATTTT
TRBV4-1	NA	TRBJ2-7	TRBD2	CASSQGLAGGDKQYF	TGCGCCAGCAGCCAAGGGCTAGCGGGAGGCGACAAGCAGTACTTC
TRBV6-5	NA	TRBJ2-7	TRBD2	CASSYIAGGPYEQYF	TGTGCCAGCAGTTATATAGCGGGAGGGCCTTACGAGCAGTACTTC
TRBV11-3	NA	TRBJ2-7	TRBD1	CASSSAGTASYEQYF	TGTGCCAGCAGCTCGGCCGGGACAGCCTCCTACGAGCAGTACTTC
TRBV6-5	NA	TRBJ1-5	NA	CASSTDRTGNQPQHF	TGTGCCAGCAGTACAGATAGGACAGGCAATCAGCCCCAGCATTTT
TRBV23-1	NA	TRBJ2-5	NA	CASSPTWTPDLETQYF	TGCGCCAGCAGCCCTACTTGGACTCCAGATCTGGAGACCCAGTACTTC
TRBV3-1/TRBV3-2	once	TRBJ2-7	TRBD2	CASSPQRGGPREQYF	TGTGCCAGCAGCCCCCAGCGGGGGGGACCCCGGGAGCAGTACTTC
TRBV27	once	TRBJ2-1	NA	CASSLFKGHPDGQFF	TGTGCCAGCAGTTTATTTAAGGGACACCCTGATGGGCAGTTCTTC
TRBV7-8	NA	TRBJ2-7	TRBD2	CASSLITDALAGAF	TGTGCCAGCAGCTTAATCACGGACGCCCTAGCGGGAGCCTTC
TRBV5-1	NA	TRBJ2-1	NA	CASSGRTDLPYNEQFF	TGCGCCAGCAGCGGACGGACAGACCTCCCCTACAATGAGCAGTTCTTC
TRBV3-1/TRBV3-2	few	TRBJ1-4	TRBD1	CASSLGTGGSEKLFF	TGTGCCAGCAGCCTCGGGACAGGGGGCTCAGAAAAACTGTTTTTT
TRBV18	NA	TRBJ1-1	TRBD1	CASSPGTDPEAFF	TGTGCCAGCTCACCGGGGACAGACCCTGAAGCTTTCTTT
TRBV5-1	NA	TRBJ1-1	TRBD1	CASSLGSGGFNTEAFF	TGCGCCAGCAGCTTGGGTTCAGGGGGCTTCAACACTGAAGCTTTCTTT
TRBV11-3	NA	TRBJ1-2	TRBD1	CASSLGDRGHTF	TGTGCCAGCAGCTTAGGGGACAGGGGACACACCTTC
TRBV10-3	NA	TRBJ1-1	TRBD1	CAISYTQQGYEAFF	TGTGCCATCAGCTATACTCAACAGGGGTATGAAGCTTTCTTT
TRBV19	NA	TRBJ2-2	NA	CASSIAGSTGELFF	TGTGCCAGTAGTATCGCAGGGTCCACCGGGGAGCTGTTTTTT
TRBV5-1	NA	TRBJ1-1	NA	CASSSETGAEAFF	TGCGCCAGCAGCTCAGAAACCGGGGCTGAAGCTTTCTTT
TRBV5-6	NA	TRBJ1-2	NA	CASSRKQGNYGYTF	TGTGCCAGCAGCAGAAAACAGGGAAACTATGGCTACACCTTC
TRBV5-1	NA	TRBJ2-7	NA	CASSLGRVYEQYF	TGCGCCAGCAGCTTGGGCAGGGTCTACGAGCAGTACTTC
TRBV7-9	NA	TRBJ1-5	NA	CASSSLWSNQPQHF	TGTGCCAGCAGCTCCCTATGGAGCAATCAGCCCCAGCATTTT
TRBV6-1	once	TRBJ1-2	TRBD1	CASSEAVWDRGGYGYTF	TGTGCCAGCAGTGAAGCGGTCTGGGACAGGGGGGGCTATGGCTACACCTTC
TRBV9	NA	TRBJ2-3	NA	CASSVVSGVADTQYF	TGTGCCAGCAGCGTAGTAAGCGGAGTAGCGGATACGCAGTATTTT
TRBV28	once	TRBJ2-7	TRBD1	CASRLPGTGDYEQYF	TGTGCCAGCAGATTACCCGGGACAGGAGACTACGAGCAGTACTTC
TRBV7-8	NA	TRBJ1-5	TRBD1	CASSENRDRQPQHF	TGTGCCAGCAGCGAGAACAGGGACAGGCAGCCCCAGCATTTT